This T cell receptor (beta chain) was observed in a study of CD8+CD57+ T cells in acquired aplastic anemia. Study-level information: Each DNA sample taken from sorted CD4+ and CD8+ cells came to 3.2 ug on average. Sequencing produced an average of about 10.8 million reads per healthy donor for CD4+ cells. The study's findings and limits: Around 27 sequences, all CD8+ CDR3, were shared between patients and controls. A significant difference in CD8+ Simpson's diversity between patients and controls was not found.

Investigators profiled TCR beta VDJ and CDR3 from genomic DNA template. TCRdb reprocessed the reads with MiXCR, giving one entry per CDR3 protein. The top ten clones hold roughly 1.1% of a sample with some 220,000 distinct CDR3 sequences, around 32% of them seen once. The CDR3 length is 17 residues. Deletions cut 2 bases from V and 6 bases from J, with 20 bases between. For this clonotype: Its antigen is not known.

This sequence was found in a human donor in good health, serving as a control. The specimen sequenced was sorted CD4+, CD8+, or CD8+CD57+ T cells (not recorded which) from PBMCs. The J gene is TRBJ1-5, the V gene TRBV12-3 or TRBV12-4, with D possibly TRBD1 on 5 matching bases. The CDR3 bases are TGTGCCAGCAGTTTACGAGTAGGGGACGCCCTCCCTCAGCCCCAGCATTTT. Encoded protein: CASSLRVGDALPQPQHF.